This T cell receptor (beta chain) was obtained from a study of graft-versus-host responses after intestinal transplantation. Study context: Grafts that recipients had were multivisceral, liver-intestinal, or isolated intestinal transplants. Study results and caveats: Elevated graft-versus-host to host-versus-graft clonal ratios in allografts were recorded for patients with graft-donor T cell macrochimerism.

On this clone: Antigen unknown.

The CDR3 is 14 residues long. From germline, CDR1 is SNHLY and CDR2 FYNNEI. TCRdb keeps only in-frame clones here, not all; method: immunoSEQ multiplex PCR. The sample has about 97,000 clones; 92% are singletons. The TCR comes from a human donor who was the organ donor for an intestinal transplant. This sequence joins TRBV2 and TRBJ2-5, with 11 bases identical to TRBD2. The end of the DNA aligns better with TRBJ2-7, so the J call may be wrong. The source was unstimulated CD8+ T cells sorted from spleen or lymph node cells, collected before transplant. CDR3 in DNA: TGTGCCAGCACACTAGCGGGGGCTACCTACGAGCAGTACTTC. It specifies CASTLAGATYEQYF.